The subject of this entry is one T cell receptor (beta chain). The entry originates in a study of CD8+CD57+ T cells in acquired aplastic anemia. Genomic DNA was employed as the template in profiling TCR beta VDJ and CDR3. TCRdb redid the calling of the reads with MiXCR, one entry per CDR3 protein. The top ten hold around 63% of the sample, which has tens of thousands of distinct CDR3 sequences, less than 60% seen once. This TCR was recovered from a human donor in good health, serving as a control. Material for sequencing was sorted CD4+, CD8+, or CD8+CD57+ T cells (not recorded which) from PBMCs.

The CDR3 DNA is TGCGCCAGCAGCATTCGGACAGGCTTCGGGGAGCAGTACTTC. It encodes CASSIRTGFGEQYF. The V call is TRBV5-1, the J call TRBJ2-7; TRBD1 matches 7 bases. The CDR3 is 14 residues long. Germline CDR1 is SGHRS and CDR2 is YFSETQ. V was clipped by 4 bases and J by 7 bases; unmatched bases: 11.